This T cell receptor beta chain was captured by sequencing in a study of blood T cell repertoires in COVID-19. The overall study: COVID-19 samples collected from the United States, Italy and Spain covered acute and convalescent phases. The cDNA or gDNA used as material had been derived from T cells, B-cell-depleted T cells, or PBMCs.

The authors' processing: Estimated nucleated cell counts came from reference gene primer amplification. The protocol was immunoSEQ multiplex PCR, while the TCRdb copy is restricted to in-frame clones and leaves out a portion. D and trimming were read from the DNA, whereas the V and J calls and clone size are those reported in that table. The profile shows fewer than 90,000 clones, approximately 73% of them singletons. Recruited during active infection, patients (from Seattle) were subsequently followed longitudinally. V gave up 4 bases and J gave up 4 bases, with 19 bases separating them. CDR1 and CDR2 (germline): LGHDT, YNNKEL (reference sequence). The CDR3 runs 17 residues.

This receptor was obtained from a man aged 60-69 years with COVID-19, enrolled during active disease. This chain links TRBV3-1 (or the pseudogene TRBV3-2) with TRBJ2-2; D not resolved. Input material: peripheral blood. The CDR3 region is CASSPGRFRVSTGELFF. The CDR3 DNA is TGTGCCAGCAGCCCCGGTAGATTTCGAGTTTCCACCGGGGAGCTGTTTTTT.